The clone carrying this T cell receptor beta chain came up many times. The data were taken from a study of Graves' ophthalmopathy and Graves' hyperthyroidism. Amplification targeted the TCR beta CDR3 regions, with RNA transcripts as the source material. In the first round, RT-PCR was carried out with HTBI primers, and a multiplex PCR formed the second round. TCRdb processed the multiplex PCR reads anew with MiXCR; each CDR3 protein has one entry. The table includes more than 300,000 distinct CDR3 sequences, roughly 17% detected once. The germline CDR1 and CDR2 sequences are SEHNR and FQNEAQ (reference sequence). The J segment lost 2 bases and the V segment lost 7 bases, leaving 5 bases of the junction unmatched. The CDR3 length is 14 residues.

V gene TRBV7-9 combines with J gene TRBJ2-7, with 10 bases that match TRBD2. The material sequenced was peripheral blood. The clonotype comes from an adult woman with stable Graves' hyperthyroidism. The CDR3 region has the DNA TGTGCCAGCAAGCAAGCGGGAGGGACCTACGAGCAGTACTTC. Translation gives CASKQAGGTYEQYF.